This T cell receptor (beta chain) was sequenced for a study of metastatic and nonmetastatic thyroid tumors. Study details: Repertoires from malignant and benign thyroid patients were compared across blood and tumor or nodule tissue.

Deletions cut 6 bases from V and 10 bases from J, with 15 bases between. Germline CDR1 MNHNS, CDR2 SASEGT. This CDR3 has 13 residues. The sample holds many counts of this clone. The entire patient cohort was treatment-naive prior to thyroid surgery. TCRdb re-processed the PCR reads through MiXCR. This repertoire shows over 30,000 clones, approximately 7.4% found once; its top ten account for just under 45%. The chain is built from TRBV6-1 and TRBJ1-4, with D perhaps matching TRBD1 (6 bases). The sample consisted of blood. This receptor was taken from a female donor with papillary thyroid cancer or a benign thyroid nodule (not recorded which). Some clones in this sample may be carry-over from other donors' samples. CDR3 nucleotides: TGTGCCAGCAGGGAGGGGGGCTCGGGAAAACTGTTTTTT. This translates into CASREGGSGKLFF.